These T cell receptor beta chains were read from a single sample in a study of T cell changes during pregnancy in multiple sclerosis. Some clones are missing from TCRdb's copy, which holds only in-frame ones; the method was immunoSEQ multiplex PCR. The data hold roughly 100,000 clones, with around 90% observed a single time. The sample consisted of peripheral blood, taken before pregnancy. Every receptor here comes from a female donor with multiple sclerosis, enrolled in a pregnancy study. The CDR3 runs from the conserved cysteine through the conserved F or W. Each record gives: V gene, J gene, D gene, clone size, CDR3 protein, CDR3 DNA. D genes are given only for firm matches. Clone size is stated in some rows and not others, as once, few, many or a class when expanded.

v_call: TRBV25-1
j_call: TRBJ2-5
d_call: -
clone_size: -
cdr3_aa: CASSHSGVETQYF
cdr3_nt: TGTGCCAGCAGCCACTCAGGCGTAGAGACCCAGTACTTC

v_call: TRBV18
j_call: TRBJ2-2
d_call: TRBD2
clone_size: -
cdr3_aa: CASSPRGGRTGELFF
cdr3_nt: TGTGCCAGCTCACCACGCGGGGGGCGGACCGGGGAGCTGTTTTTT

v_call: TRBV18
j_call: TRBJ2-1
d_call: TRBD2
clone_size: -
cdr3_aa: CASSPPPRGGPNEQFF
cdr3_nt: TGTGCCAGCTCACCACCGCCGCGGGGGGGTCCCAATGAGCAGTTCTTC

v_call: TRBV4-3
j_call: TRBJ1-2
d_call: -
clone_size: -
cdr3_aa: CASSQEGGFNYGYTF
cdr3_nt: TGCGCCAGCAGCCAAGAAGGCGGGTTTAACTATGGCTACACCTTC

v_call: TRBV5-4
j_call: TRBJ1-3
d_call: -
clone_size: -
cdr3_aa: CASSLAGSGNTIYF
cdr3_nt: TGTGCCAGCAGCTTGGCAGGCTCTGGAAACACCATATATTTT

v_call: TRBV5-5
j_call: TRBJ1-5
d_call: -
clone_size: -
cdr3_aa: CASSLLAQGTRQPQHF
cdr3_nt: TGTGCCAGCAGCTTGCTCGCGCAGGGAACACGTCAGCCCCAGCATTTT

v_call: TRBV20-1
j_call: TRBJ2-3
d_call: -
clone_size: -
cdr3_aa: CSAIVDTQYF
cdr3_nt: TGCAGTGCTATAGTGGATACGCAGTATTTT

v_call: TRBV27
j_call: TRBJ2-7
d_call: TRBD1
clone_size: once
cdr3_aa: CASNRGFGYEQYF
cdr3_nt: TGTGCCAGCAACAGGGGGTTCGGGTACGAGCAGTACTTC

v_call: TRBV7-7
j_call: TRBJ2-3
d_call: TRBD2
clone_size: once
cdr3_aa: CATDRYTSGGANTQYF
cdr3_nt: TGTGCCACCGACCGCTATACTAGCGGGGGGGCAAATACGCAGTATTTT

v_call: TRBV5-4
j_call: TRBJ1-2
d_call: TRBD1
clone_size: -
cdr3_aa: CASSLGTGSDYGYTF
cdr3_nt: TGTGCCAGCAGCTTGGGGACAGGGAGTGACTATGGCTACACCTTC

v_call: TRBV5-4
j_call: TRBJ2-5
d_call: TRBD1
clone_size: -
cdr3_aa: CASSRDRGLQETQYF
cdr3_nt: TGTGCCAGCAGCCGAGACAGGGGCCTACAAGAGACCCAGTACTTC

v_call: TRBV30
j_call: TRBJ2-1
d_call: TRBD2
clone_size: -
cdr3_aa: CAWSGASGGLPSSYNEQFF
cdr3_nt: TGTGCCTGGAGTGGGGCTAGCGGGGGCCTACCGAGCTCCTACAATGAGCAGTTCTTC

v_call: TRBV6-1
j_call: TRBJ2-2
d_call: TRBD2
clone_size: -
cdr3_aa: CASSDGLAGAQWEIAGELFF
cdr3_nt: TGTGCCAGCAGTGACGGACTAGCGGGGGCGCAGTGGGAAATAGCCGGGGAGCTGTTTTTT

v_call: TRBV2
j_call: TRBJ1-2
d_call: TRBD1
clone_size: few
cdr3_aa: CASTPTTGGYEGYTF
cdr3_nt: TGTGCCAGCACCCCGACGACAGGGGGCTACGAGGGCTACACCTTC

v_call: TRBV6-1
j_call: TRBJ2-1
d_call: -
clone_size: -
cdr3_aa: CASSEAGGARSYNEQFF
cdr3_nt: TGTGCCAGCAGTGAAGCAGGCGGGGCCCGCTCCTACAATGAGCAGTTCTTC

v_call: TRBV15
j_call: TRBJ1-5
d_call: TRBD1
clone_size: -
cdr3_aa: CATSRGVLSGTGGRQPQHF
cdr3_nt: TGTGCCACCAGCAGAGGGGTACTCTCCGGGACAGGGGGTAGGCAGCCCCAGCATTTT

v_call: TRBV6-1
j_call: TRBJ2-1
d_call: -
clone_size: once
cdr3_aa: CASSESLADSYNEQFF
cdr3_nt: TGTGCCAGCAGTGAATCCTTAGCGGACTCCTACAATGAGCAGTTCTTC

v_call: TRBV7-9
j_call: TRBJ2-1
d_call: TRBD2
clone_size: -
cdr3_aa: CASSHLLAGADNEQFF
cdr3_nt: TGTGCCAGCAGCCACCTACTAGCGGGAGCGGACAATGAGCAGTTCTTC

v_call: TRBV29-1
j_call: TRBJ2-7
d_call: TRBD2
clone_size: once
cdr3_aa: CSVEGSGEAGVISYEQYF
cdr3_nt: TGCAGCGTTGAGGGCAGTGGGGAAGCGGGAGTGATCTCCTACGAGCAGTACTTC

v_call: TRBV9
j_call: TRBJ2-4
d_call: TRBD2
clone_size: -
cdr3_aa: CASSVGNSGGGDIQYF
cdr3_nt: TGTGCCAGCAGCGTAGGAAATAGCGGGGGAGGGGACATTCAGTACTTC

v_call: TRBV15
j_call: TRBJ2-5
d_call: TRBD2
clone_size: -
cdr3_aa: CATSTFREGEQETQYF
cdr3_nt: TGTGCCACCAGCACCTTCCGGGAGGGCGAACAAGAGACCCAGTACTTC

v_call: TRBV9
j_call: TRBJ2-5
d_call: -
clone_size: -
cdr3_aa: CASSGGTAEETQYF
cdr3_nt: TGTGCCAGCAGCGGGGGAACAGCGGAGGAGACCCAGTACTTC

v_call: TRBV4-1
j_call: TRBJ2-7
d_call: TRBD2
clone_size: -
cdr3_aa: CASSPILAGGPYEQYF
cdr3_nt: TGCGCCAGCAGCCCCATCCTAGCGGGAGGCCCCTACGAGCAGTACTTC

v_call: TRBV28
j_call: TRBJ1-1
d_call: -
clone_size: -
cdr3_aa: CASSFATVASGTEAFF
cdr3_nt: TGTGCCAGCAGTTTTGCGACAGTCGCGTCTGGCACTGAAGCTTTCTTT

v_call: TRBV6-1
j_call: TRBJ2-6
d_call: -
clone_size: -
cdr3_aa: CASSTQDSGANVLTF
cdr3_nt: TGTGCCAGCAGTACGCAGGACTCTGGGGCCAACGTCCTGACTTTC

v_call: TRBV25-1
j_call: TRBJ2-5
d_call: TRBD2
clone_size: -
cdr3_aa: CASSDTSGGYQETQYF
cdr3_nt: TGTGCCAGCAGTGATACTAGCGGGGGGTACCAAGAGACCCAGTACTTC

v_call: TRBV2
j_call: TRBJ1-2
d_call: -
clone_size: once
cdr3_aa: CASRVGGGYTF
cdr3_nt: TGTGCCAGCAGAGTAGGGGGTGGCTACACCTTC

v_call: TRBV19
j_call: TRBJ2-3
d_call: TRBD2
clone_size: -
cdr3_aa: CASSIRLAGDTQYF
cdr3_nt: TGTGCCAGTAGTATAAGACTAGCGGGGGATACGCAGTATTTT

v_call: TRBV29-1
j_call: TRBJ1-4
d_call: TRBD1
clone_size: -
cdr3_aa: CSVLGTGNATNEKLFF
cdr3_nt: TGCAGCGTCCTTGGGACAGGGAACGCAACTAATGAAAAACTGTTTTTT

v_call: TRBV11-2
j_call: TRBJ1-1
d_call: -
clone_size: -
cdr3_aa: CASSFSPGGSTFF
cdr3_nt: TGTGCCAGCAGCTTTTCCCCCGGGGGGTCTACTTTCTTT

v_call: TRBV2
j_call: TRBJ2-5
d_call: -
clone_size: -
cdr3_aa: CASSDSRPGVETQYF
cdr3_nt: TGTGCCAGCAGTGATTCCCGGCCCGGGGTGGAGACCCAGTACTTC

v_call: TRBV2
j_call: TRBJ2-3
d_call: -
clone_size: -
cdr3_aa: CASTDEATSTDTQYF
cdr3_nt: TGTGCCAGCACCGACGAGGCCACTAGCACAGATACGCAGTATTTT

v_call: TRBV28
j_call: TRBJ2-5
d_call: TRBD1
clone_size: -
cdr3_aa: CASSWGQGLQETQYF
cdr3_nt: TGTGCCAGCAGCTGGGGACAGGGGCTCCAAGAGACCCAGTACTTC

v_call: TRBV29-1
j_call: TRBJ1-3
d_call: -
clone_size: few
cdr3_aa: CTVVSSGNTIYF
cdr3_nt: TGCACCGTTGTTAGCTCTGGAAACACCATATATTTT

v_call: TRBV18
j_call: TRBJ1-4
d_call: -
clone_size: -
cdr3_aa: CASSRATNEKLFF
cdr3_nt: TGTGCCAGCTCAAGAGCAACTAATGAAAAACTGTTTTTT

v_call: TRBV5-1
j_call: TRBJ1-4
d_call: -
clone_size: -
cdr3_aa: CASSLGGQPNEKLFF
cdr3_nt: TGCGCCAGCAGCTTGGGTGGCCAACCAAATGAAAAACTGTTTTTT

v_call: TRBV27
j_call: TRBJ1-3
d_call: TRBD1
clone_size: -
cdr3_aa: CALQGVRLEMGGNTIYF
cdr3_nt: TGTGCCCTCCAGGGGGTTAGGCTGGAGATGGGTGGAAACACCATATATTTT

v_call: TRBV6-5
j_call: TRBJ2-7
d_call: TRBD1
clone_size: -
cdr3_aa: CASSYRQGSDEQYF
cdr3_nt: TGTGCCAGCAGTTACAGACAGGGTTCCGACGAGCAGTACTTC

v_call: TRBV30
j_call: TRBJ2-7
d_call: TRBD2
clone_size: -
cdr3_aa: CAWSVPRGAVYEQYF
cdr3_nt: TGTGCCTGGAGTGTACCGCGGGGGGCCGTCTACGAGCAGTACTTC

v_call: TRBV5-4
j_call: TRBJ1-3
d_call: -
clone_size: once
cdr3_aa: CASSHISRNTIYF
cdr3_nt: TGTGCCAGCAGCCACATATCTCGAAACACCATATATTTT

v_call: TRBV10-2
j_call: TRBJ2-7
d_call: TRBD1
clone_size: -
cdr3_aa: CASTGVTGVGDEQYF
cdr3_nt: TGCGCCAGCACCGGGGTAACAGGGGTGGGGGACGAGCAGTACTTC

v_call: TRBV7-9
j_call: TRBJ1-4
d_call: -
clone_size: -
cdr3_aa: CASSLDRSTNEKLFF
cdr3_nt: TGTGCCAGCAGCCTCGACAGATCAACTAATGAAAAACTGTTTTTT

v_call: TRBV30
j_call: TRBJ2-2
d_call: -
clone_size: -
cdr3_aa: CAWSVTSTGELFF
cdr3_nt: TGTGCCTGGAGTGTCACTAGTACCGGGGAGCTGTTTTTT

v_call: TRBV28
j_call: TRBJ1-6
d_call: -
clone_size: few
cdr3_aa: CASSGRVIRSSPLHF
cdr3_nt: TGTGCCAGCAGTGGCAGGGTAATACGGAGTTCACCCCTCCACTTT

v_call: TRBV7-8
j_call: TRBJ1-4
d_call: TRBD1
clone_size: -
cdr3_aa: CASSLNTGQGKGKLFF
cdr3_nt: TGTGCCAGCAGCTTAAATACCGGACAGGGGAAGGGAAAACTGTTTTTT

v_call: TRBV27
j_call: TRBJ1-6
d_call: TRBD1
clone_size: -
cdr3_aa: CASTKPPGQGYNSPLHF
cdr3_nt: TGTGCCAGCACCAAACCTCCGGGACAGGGGTATAATTCACCCCTCCACTTT

v_call: TRBV7-8
j_call: TRBJ1-4
d_call: -
clone_size: -
cdr3_aa: CASSLGEGRRLIGGEKLFF
cdr3_nt: TGTGCCAGCAGCTTAGGGGAGGGGAGAAGGTTGATCGGGGGCGAAAAACTGTTTTTT

v_call: TRBV19
j_call: TRBJ1-5
d_call: -
clone_size: once
cdr3_aa: CASSITGNSPNQPQHF
cdr3_nt: TGTGCCAGTAGTATAACAGGGAATTCTCCCAATCAGCCCCAGCATTTT

v_call: TRBV11-1
j_call: TRBJ2-5
d_call: TRBD2
clone_size: -
cdr3_aa: CASSWGGYQETQYF
cdr3_nt: TGTGCCAGCAGCTGGGGGGGGTACCAAGAGACCCAGTACTTC

v_call: TRBV30
j_call: TRBJ2-2
d_call: -
clone_size: -
cdr3_aa: CAWSAGFSGELFF
cdr3_nt: TGTGCCTGGAGCGCCGGGTTCTCCGGGGAGCTGTTTTTT